This passage covers 22 T cell receptor beta chains from one sample sequenced in a study of T cells in Graves' hyperthyroidism and ophthalmopathy (dated by TCRdb to about 2019). Libraries were built with multiplex PCR. Sequencing was performed on an Illumina HiSeq 2000. The TCR beta CDR3 regions were amplified from the RNA transcripts. The TCR CDR3 was subjected to a first round of RT-PCR using the HTBI primer set and the Qiagen OneStep RT-PCR kit. TCRdb handled the public reads itself, with Q25 trimming in fastp and clone calling in MiXCR, and kept productive beta chains. Here each entry gathers all rows of one CDR3 protein and keeps the most common genes and DNA. In all, the sample holds under 250,000 distinct CDR3 sequences, and about 24% of those were seen once. The top ten hold around 32% of the sample. The sequencing sample was made of blood. These receptor sequences come from a woman aged 40 to 50 with Graves' ophthalmopathy.

This clonotype showed up many times. One end of the junction fails to match germline, which may point to a read error. This chain connects TRBV10-2 to TRBJ2-7, with D possibly matching TRBD2 (5 bases). The CDR3 totals 11 residues. Looked up from germline, CDR1 is WSHSY and CDR2 is SAAADI. CDR3 in amino acids: CVSGPFYEQYF. The CDR3 DNA follows: TGCGTCAGCGGCCCCTTCTACGAGCAGTACTTC.

Regarding this clonotype: A clone one base away is much larger, so this may be a read error. The CDR3 nucleotides read TGTGCCAGCAGTTCCAGGACAGATGAAGCTTTCTTT. Its translation: CASSSRTDEAFF. V and J are TRBV2 and TRBJ1-1; D is perhaps TRBD1 (6 bases). The CDR3 has 12 amino acids. Per the germline V gene, CDR1 is SNHLY and CDR2 is FYNNEI. Between the trimmed V and J ends, which lost 5 bases and 7 bases, there was a span of 11 bases.

This clonotype was found many times. The J gene is TRBJ2-7, the V gene TRBV6-1, with D possibly matching TRBD2 (6 bases). The CDR3 length is 14 residues. The V gene's germline CDR1 is MNHNS and CDR2 SASEGT. Trimming took 4 bases from V and 3 from J, leaving 13 bases between them. Written as DNA, the CDR3 is TGTGCCAGCAGTGGGAGGGTATCAGACTACGAGCAGTACTTC. Residues: CASSGRVSDYEQYF.

This clonotype was seen at least ten times. This chain connects TRBV28 to TRBJ2-4, with D uncertain. V was cut by 3 bases and J by 6 bases, with 9 bases left in between. This CDR3 is 13 amino acids long. The germline V gene encodes CDR1 MDHEN and CDR2 SYDVKM. CDR3 sequence reads: CASSLGLGNIQYF. For the CDR3, the DNA is TGTGCCAGCAGTTTGGGTTTGGGAAACATTCAGTACTTC.

This clonotype was counted many times. The chain has TRBV10-3 and TRBJ2-7; tentative D call: TRBD1 (6 bases). Trimming left V 7 bases short and J 2 bases short, with 12 bases between. The CDR3 is 13 amino acids. Germline CDR1 reads ENHRY; CDR2 reads SYGVKD. The CDR3 bases are TGTGCCATCACTACGACAGGACCCTACGAGCAGTACTTC. Translation: CAITTTGPYEQYF.

The sample holds many counts of this clonotype. V gene TRBV7-2 combines with J gene TRBJ2-2; possibly TRBD2 for D (5 bases). The V end was cut by 2 bases, the J end by 4 bases, with 11 bases between. Germline assignment: CDR1 SGHTA and CDR2 FQGNSA. This CDR3 is 15 amino acids long. CDR3 region: CASSLIRGSTGELFF. The CDR3 coding sequence is TGTGCCAGCAGCTTAATCCGGGGTTCCACCGGGGAGCTGTTTTTT.

This clonotype has at least ten counts. J is TRBJ1-5 and V is TRBV28; no reliable D call. Germline V CDR1 and CDR2: MDHEN, SYDVKM. CDR3 length: 14 amino acids. Trimming left V 8 bases short and J 4 bases short, with 15 bases between. CDR3 region: CASGGVEFNQPQHF. The DNA for the CDR3 is TGTGCCAGCGGCGGAGTTGAGTTTAATCAGCCCCAGCATTTT. Drawing the rest from reference TRBV28 and TRBJ1-5, the complete variable domain is DVKVTQSSRYLVKRTGEKVFLECVQDMDHENMFWYRQDPGLGLRLIYFSYDVKMKEKGDIPEGYSVSREKKERFSLILESASTNQTSMYLCASGGVEFNQPQHFGDGTRLSIL.

This clonotype occurred many times. The chain is built from TRBV7-2 and TRBJ2-5, with a tentative D call TRBD2 (6 bases). V lost 1 base, J lost 4 bases, and 16 bases lay in between. The CDR3 contains 16 residues. The germline V gene encodes CDR1 SGHTA and CDR2 FQGNSA. For the CDR3, the DNA is TGTGCCAGCAGCTTAGACGTCTCAGGACTATTAGAGACCCAGTACTTC. Protein sequence: CASSLDVSGLLETQYF.

Written as DNA, the CDR3 is TGCAGTGCCAGTCCGGGACTAGTGTCAGGAGAGACCCAGTACTTC. The encoded protein is CSASPGLVSGETQYF. This chain joins TRBV20-1 and TRBJ2-5; 8 nucleotides line up with TRBD2. The CDR3 runs 15 residues. CDR1 is DFQATT, CDR2 SNEGSKA, per germline (reference sequence). V gave up 6 bases and J gave up 4 bases; unmatched junction bases: 13.

This clonotype was found many times. The genes are TRBV7-2 and TRBJ2-4; 10 bases align to TRBD1. The CDR3 sequence is 15 residues long. V lost 6 bases and J lost 6; bases outside the gene matches: 8. CDR1 is SGHTA and CDR2 is FQGNSA in the germline V gene. The CDR3 spells CASSYRGQGRNIQYF. In DNA, the CDR3 is TGTGCCAGCAGTTACCGGGGACAGGGGAGAAACATTCAGTACTTC.

This clonotype showed up many times. The gene calls are TRBV11-2 and TRBJ1-1; 7 nucleotides align to TRBD1. With 7 bases clipped from V and 8 bases from J, the junction kept 13 bases outside the gene matches. CDR3 length: 14 amino acids. The V gene's germline CDR1 is SGHAT and CDR2 FQNNGV. The CDR3 DNA reads TGTGCCAGCACCACAGGGGCCGCCGGGACAGAAGCTTTCTTT. Translating it yields CASTTGAAGTEAFF.

In its sample, this clonotype was seen many times. J is TRBJ2-5 and V is TRBV27; 8 bases agree with TRBD2. The junction had 11 bases not matched to a gene; V was cut back by 6 bases and J by 5 bases. Germline V gene data show CDR1 as MNHEY and CDR2 as SMNVEV (reference sequence). This CDR3 spans 15 amino acids. CDR3 amino acids: CASRGKAGVMETQYF. In DNA, the CDR3 is TGTGCCAGCAGAGGGAAAGCGGGAGTAATGGAGACCCAGTACTTC.

This clonotype was counted many times. V gene TRBV7-9 combines with J gene TRBJ2-5, with D possibly matching TRBD1 (5 bases). The CDR3 covers 14 residues. Trimming took 1 base from V and 2 from J, leaving 8 bases between them. The germline V gene has CDR1 SEHNR and CDR2 FQNEAQ (reference sequence). The CDR3, as DNA: TGTGCCAGCAGCTTAGGGTCAGGGCAAGAGACCCAGTACTTC. Translated: CASSLGSGQETQYF.

In the case of this clonotype: The CDR3 does not end in the conserved phenylalanine or tryptophan, so this is likely a read error. This chain joins TRBV7-9 and TRBJ1-1, with unresolved D. Germline V lookup: CDR1 SEHNR, CDR2 FQNEAQ (reference sequence). CDR3 length equals 13 residues. As DNA, the CDR3 is TGTGCCAGCAGCCGCACAGTGAACACCGAAGCTTTCCTT. It yields the protein CASSRTVNTEAFL.

In this sample, this clonotype turned up many times. The V gene is TRBV3-1, the J gene TRBJ2-7; 7 bases are shared with TRBD2. J lost 5 bases, V lost 6 bases, and 7 bases had no gene match. Germline CDR1 reads LGHDT; CDR2 reads YNNKEL (reference sequence). This CDR3 contains 13 residues. This CDR3 reads CASSRLAEHEQYF. The DNA of the CDR3 is TGTGCCAGCAGTCGGCTAGCGGAACACGAGCAGTACTTC.

This clonotype was observed a few times. The CDR3 region has the DNA TGTGCCAGCAGTTCCGCCGGACAGGGAATGGGGCTCTCCTACGAGCAGTACTTC. It is translated as CASSSAGQGMGLSYEQYF. The chain has TRBV28 and TRBJ2-7; 8 positions agree with TRBD1. From germline, CDR1 is MDHEN and CDR2 SYDVKM. V was clipped by 4 bases and J by 0 bases; unmatched bases: 14. CDR3 length: 18 residues.

The chain recombines TRBV10-1 with TRBJ1-5; D is perhaps TRBD1 (5 bases). Germline V lookup: CDR1 WNHNN, CDR2 SYGVQD (reference sequence). There are 14 residues in the CDR3. Trimming took 0 bases from V and 5 from J, leaving 8 bases between them. The CDR3 reads CASSESGTHQPQHF. The CDR3 region has the DNA TGCGCCAGCAGTGAGTCAGGGACCCATCAGCCCCAGCATTTT.

This clonotype was seen at least ten times. This chain links TRBV29-1 with TRBJ2-7; 10 bases match TRBD2. V lost 7 bases, J lost 7 bases, and 7 bases stayed unmatched. The CDR3 runs 12 residues. In germline, CDR1 is SQVTM, CDR2 ANQGSEA. DNA of the CDR3: TGCAGCGCCACCCTAGCGGGAGTAGAGCAGTACTTC. It specifies CSATLAGVEQYF.

This clonotype was observed many times. The genes are TRBV13 and TRBJ1-1; D is unresolved. The V end was cut by 5 bases, the J end by 0 bases, with 13 bases between. The CDR3 extends over 15 amino acids. Germline-derived CDR1 and CDR2 are PRHDT and FYEKMQ (reference sequence). Here the CDR3 reads CASSTTTAVNTEAFF. The CDR3 DNA reads as TGTGCCAGCAGCACTACCACAGCGGTGAACACTGAAGCTTTCTTT.

This clonotype has ten or more counts. The chain combines TRBV28 with TRBJ2-2; a weak D match, TRBD2 (6 bases). The length of the CDR3 is 12 residues. Germline lookup yields CDR1 MDHEN and CDR2 SYDVKM. V dropped 3 bases and J dropped 7 bases, with 6 bases sitting between them. CDR3 DNA sequence: TGTGCCAGCAGTTTGGAGGGCGGGGAGCTGTTTTTT. Translation: CASSLEGGELFF. Supplemented by reference TRBV28 and TRBJ2-2, the full variable domain reads DVKVTQSSRYLVKRTGEKVFLECVQDMDHENMFWYRQDPGLGLRLIYFSYDVKMKEKGDIPEGYSVSREKKERFSLILESASTNQTSMYLCASSLEGGELFFGEGSRLTVL.

This chain links TRBV12-3 or TRBV12-4 with TRBJ2-7; 14 nucleotides match TRBD2. J gave up 3 bases and V 1 base, and 5 bases lay outside the gene matches. The CDR3 covers 17 residues. The CDR3 here is CASSLVGGLAGVYEQYF. The CDR3 coding sequence is TGTGCCAGCAGTTTAGTAGGGGGACTAGCGGGAGTCTACGAGCAGTACTTC.

This clonotype came up a few times. The CDR3 DNA sequence: TGTGCCAGCAGTCCATACAGGAACACTGAAGCTTTCTTT. Its protein is CASSPYRNTEAFF. The chain recombines TRBV12-3 or TRBV12-4 with TRBJ1-1; D gene ambiguous. Trimming removed 5 bases at V and 1 base at J, with 8 bases between. The CDR3 loop spans 13 amino acids.